This TCR beta chain was obtained from a study of blood T cell repertoires in COVID-19. The overall study: Both acute and convalescent COVID-19 samples were obtained from the United States, Italy and Spain. In each case, the material was cDNA or gDNA derived from T cells, B-cell-depleted T cells, or PBMCs.

V gave up 4 bases and J gave up 4 bases, with 13 bases separating them. Per germline, CDR1 LNHDA and CDR2 SQIVND (reference sequence). The CDR3 consists of 14 residues. Authors' data handling: Amplification from reference gene primers served as the basis for estimated nucleated cell counts. Assay: immunoSEQ multiplex PCR; the TCRdb copy retains only in-frame clones and omits some. The D gene and trimming were derived from the DNA, and the V and J assignments and clone size from that table. The profile shows tens of thousands of clones, around nine tenths of them singletons. The rearrangement links TRBV19 to TRBJ1-1; D remains ambiguous. The specimen was peripheral blood. This clonotype originated in a human donor with active COVID-19. The donor label of this sample is uncertain. CDR3 sequence: CASSTVRGGTEAFF. The CDR3 DNA is TGTGCCAGTAGTACGGTACGGGGAGGCACTGAAGCTTTCTTT.